The 2 T cell receptor beta chains below were found in one sample sequenced in a study of T cells in Graves' hyperthyroidism and ophthalmopathy. From RNA transcripts, TCR beta CDR3 regions were amplified. With the HTBI primer set, the TCR CDR3 went through a first round of RT-PCR. TCRdb used MiXCR to reprocess the multiplex PCR reads, holding one entry per CDR3 protein. The sample includes roughly 710,000 distinct CDR3 sequences, roughly 32% of them seen just once. The sample taken for sequencing was blood. The receptors shown here come from a woman aged 40 to 50 with Graves' hyperthyroidism.

This clonotype was recorded at least ten times. The gene calls are TRBV7-9 and TRBJ1-2; D remains unclear. Trimming took 1 base from V and 4 from J, leaving 10 bases between them. Germline assignment: CDR1 SEHNR and CDR2 FQNEAQ (reference sequence). CDR3 length: 14 amino acids. The CDR3 sequence is CASSLGVTLYGYTF. Written as DNA, the CDR3 is TGTGCCAGCAGCTTAGGTGTGACTCTCTATGGCTACACCTTC. The full variable domain, with the rest looked up from reference TRBV7-9 and TRBJ1-2, is DTGVSQNPRHKITKRGQNVTFRCDPISEHNRLYWYRQTLGQGPEFLTYFQNEAQLEKSRLLSDRFSAERPKGSFSTLEIQRTEQGDSAMYLCASSLGVTLYGYTFGSGTRLTVV.

This clonotype was seen more than once but under ten times. The chain links TRBV6-5 to TRBJ2-7; no firm D call. CDR3 length: 13 residues. V was cut by 4 bases and J by 0 bases, with 7 bases left in between. CDR1 is MNHEY, CDR2 SVGAGI, per germline. DNA of the CDR3: TGTGCCAGCAGTTCTCCTTACTCCTACGAGCAGTACTTC. Translation gives CASSSPYSYEQYF.